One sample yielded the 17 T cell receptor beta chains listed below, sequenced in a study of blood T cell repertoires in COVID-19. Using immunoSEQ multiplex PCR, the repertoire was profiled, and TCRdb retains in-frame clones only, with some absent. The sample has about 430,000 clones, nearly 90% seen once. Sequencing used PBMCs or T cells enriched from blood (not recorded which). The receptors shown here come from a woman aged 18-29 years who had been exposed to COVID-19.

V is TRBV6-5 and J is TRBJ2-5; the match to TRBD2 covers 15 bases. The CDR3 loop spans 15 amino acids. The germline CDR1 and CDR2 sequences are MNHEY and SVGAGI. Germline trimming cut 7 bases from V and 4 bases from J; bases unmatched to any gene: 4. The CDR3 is CASKGLAGGGETQYF. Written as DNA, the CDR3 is TGTGCCAGCAAGGGACTAGCGGGAGGAGGAGAGACCCAGTACTTC.

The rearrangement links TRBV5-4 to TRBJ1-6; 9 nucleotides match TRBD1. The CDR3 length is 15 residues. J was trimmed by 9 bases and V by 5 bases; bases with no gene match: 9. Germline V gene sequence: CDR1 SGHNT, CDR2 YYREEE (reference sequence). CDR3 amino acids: CASRKDRGYGSPLHF. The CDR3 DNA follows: TGTGCCAGCAGGAAGGACAGGGGATATGGTTCACCCCTCCACTTT.

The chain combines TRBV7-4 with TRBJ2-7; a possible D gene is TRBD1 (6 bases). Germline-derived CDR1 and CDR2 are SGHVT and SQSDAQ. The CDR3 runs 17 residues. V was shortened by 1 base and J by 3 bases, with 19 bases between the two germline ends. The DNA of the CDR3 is TGTGCCAGCAGCTTAGGCAGACCGGGACAAACGTTCTACGAGCAGTACTTC. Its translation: CASSLGRPGQTFYEQYF.

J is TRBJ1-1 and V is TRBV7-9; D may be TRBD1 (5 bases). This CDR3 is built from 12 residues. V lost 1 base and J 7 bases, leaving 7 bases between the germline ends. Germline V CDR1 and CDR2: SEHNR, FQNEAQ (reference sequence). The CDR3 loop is CASSLGQGEAFF. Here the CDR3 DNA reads TGTGCCAGCAGCTTAGGCCAGGGTGAAGCTTTCTTT.

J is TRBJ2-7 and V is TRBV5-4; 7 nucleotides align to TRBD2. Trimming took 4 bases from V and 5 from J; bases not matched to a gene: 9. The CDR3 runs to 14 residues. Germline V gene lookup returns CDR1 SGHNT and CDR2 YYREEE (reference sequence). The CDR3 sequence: CASSPGGLPDEQYF. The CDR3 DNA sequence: TGTGCCAGCAGCCCGGGGGGTCTCCCCGACGAGCAGTACTTC. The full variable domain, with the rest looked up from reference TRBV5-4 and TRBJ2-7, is ETGVTQSPTHLIKTRGQQVTLRCSSQSGHNTVSWYQQALGQGPQFIFQYYREEENGRGNFPPRFSGLQFPNYSSELNVNALELDDSALYLCASSPGGLPDEQYFGPGTRLTVT.

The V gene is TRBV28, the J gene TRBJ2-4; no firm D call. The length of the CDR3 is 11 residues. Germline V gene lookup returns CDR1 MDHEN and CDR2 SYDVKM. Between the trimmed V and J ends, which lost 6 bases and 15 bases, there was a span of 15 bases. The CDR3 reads CASRSTSSPYF. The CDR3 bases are TGTGCCAGCAGGTCGACATCGTCTCCGTACTTC.

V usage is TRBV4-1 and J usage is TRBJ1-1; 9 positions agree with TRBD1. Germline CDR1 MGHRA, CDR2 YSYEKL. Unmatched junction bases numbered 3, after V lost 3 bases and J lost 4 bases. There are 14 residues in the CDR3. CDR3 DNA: TGCGCCAGCAGCCATCGGGGACAGGGCACTGAAGCTTTCTTT. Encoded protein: CASSHRGQGTEAFF.

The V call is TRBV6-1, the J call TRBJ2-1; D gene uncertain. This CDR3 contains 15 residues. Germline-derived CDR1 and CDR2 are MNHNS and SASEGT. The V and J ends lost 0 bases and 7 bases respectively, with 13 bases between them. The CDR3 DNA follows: TGTGCCAGCAGTGAAGCCTCATCGTACGCGAATGAGCAGTTCTTC. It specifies CASSEASSYANEQFF.

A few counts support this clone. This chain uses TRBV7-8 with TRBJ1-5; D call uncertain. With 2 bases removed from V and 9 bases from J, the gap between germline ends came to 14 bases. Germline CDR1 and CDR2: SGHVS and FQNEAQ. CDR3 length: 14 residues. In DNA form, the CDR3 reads TGTGCCAGCAGCTTAAGGGCCACGGGGTCGCCCCAGCATTTT. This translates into CASSLRATGSPQHF.

The CDR3 loop reads CASSETLRSYNEQFF. In DNA form, the CDR3 reads TGTGCCAGCAGTGAGACACTGCGCTCCTACAATGAGCAGTTCTTC. J is TRBJ2-1 and V is TRBV27; D is ambiguous. The CDR3 sequence is 15 residues long. Germline CDR1 is MNHEY and CDR2 is SMNVEV (reference sequence). V dropped 5 bases and J dropped 0 bases, with 11 bases sitting between them.

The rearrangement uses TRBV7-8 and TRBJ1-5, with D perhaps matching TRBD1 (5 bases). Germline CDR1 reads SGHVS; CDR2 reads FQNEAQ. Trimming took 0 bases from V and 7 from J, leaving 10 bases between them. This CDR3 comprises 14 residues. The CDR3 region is CASSLAMGHQPQHF. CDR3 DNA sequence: TGTGCCAGCAGCTTAGCGATGGGGCACCAGCCCCAGCATTTT. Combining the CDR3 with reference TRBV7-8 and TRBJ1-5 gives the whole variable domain GAGVSQSPRYKVAKRGQDVALRCDPISGHVSLFWYQQALGQGPEFLTYFQNEAQLDKSGLPSDRFFAERPEGSVSTLKIQRTQQEDSAVYLCASSLAMGHQPQHFGDGTRLSIL.

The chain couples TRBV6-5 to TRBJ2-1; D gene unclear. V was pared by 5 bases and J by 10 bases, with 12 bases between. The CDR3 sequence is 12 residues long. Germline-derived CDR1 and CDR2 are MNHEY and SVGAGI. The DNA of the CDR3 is TGTGCCAGCAGTCCCCTAGGCATCGAGCAGTTCTTC. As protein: CASSPLGIEQFF.

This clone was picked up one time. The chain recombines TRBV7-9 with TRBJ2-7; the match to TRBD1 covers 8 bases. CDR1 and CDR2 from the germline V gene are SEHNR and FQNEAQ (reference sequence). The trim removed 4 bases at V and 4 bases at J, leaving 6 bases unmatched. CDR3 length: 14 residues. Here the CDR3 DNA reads TGTGCCAGCAGCTCGGGACAGGCGGGGTACGAGCAGTACTTC. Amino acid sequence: CASSSGQAGYEQYF.

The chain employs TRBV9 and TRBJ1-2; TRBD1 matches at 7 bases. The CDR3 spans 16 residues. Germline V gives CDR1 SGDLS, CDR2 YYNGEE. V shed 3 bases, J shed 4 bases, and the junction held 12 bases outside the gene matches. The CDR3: CASSERTGNAGYGYTF. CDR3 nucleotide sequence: TGTGCCAGCAGCGAGCGGACAGGAAATGCAGGCTATGGCTACACCTTC.

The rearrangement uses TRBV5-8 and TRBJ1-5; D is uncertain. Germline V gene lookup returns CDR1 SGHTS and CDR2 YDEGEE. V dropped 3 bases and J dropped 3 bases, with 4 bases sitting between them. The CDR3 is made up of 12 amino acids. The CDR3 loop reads CASSYYNQPQHF. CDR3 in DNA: TGTGCCAGCAGCTACTACAATCAGCCCCAGCATTTT.

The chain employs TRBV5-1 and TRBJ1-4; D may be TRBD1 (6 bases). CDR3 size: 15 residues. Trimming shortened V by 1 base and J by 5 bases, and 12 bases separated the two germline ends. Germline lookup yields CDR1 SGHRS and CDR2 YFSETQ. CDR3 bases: TGCGCCAGCAGCTTGCCGGGACAAGGAAATGAAAAACTGTTTTTT. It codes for CASSLPGQGNEKLFF. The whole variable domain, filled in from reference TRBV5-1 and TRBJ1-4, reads KAGVTQTPRYLIKTRGQQVTLSCSPISGHRSVSWYQQTPGQGLQFLFEYFSETQRNKGNFPGRFSGRQFSNSRSEMNVSTLELGDSALYLCASSLPGQGNEKLFFGSGTQLSVL.

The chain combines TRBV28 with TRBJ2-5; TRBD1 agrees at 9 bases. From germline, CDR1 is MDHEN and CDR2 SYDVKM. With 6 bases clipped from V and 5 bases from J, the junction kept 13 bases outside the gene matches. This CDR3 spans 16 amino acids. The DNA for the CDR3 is TGTGCCAGCAGCTCTTATCCGGGACAGGGTCCGGAGACCCAGTACTTC. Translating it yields CASSSYPGQGPETQYF.